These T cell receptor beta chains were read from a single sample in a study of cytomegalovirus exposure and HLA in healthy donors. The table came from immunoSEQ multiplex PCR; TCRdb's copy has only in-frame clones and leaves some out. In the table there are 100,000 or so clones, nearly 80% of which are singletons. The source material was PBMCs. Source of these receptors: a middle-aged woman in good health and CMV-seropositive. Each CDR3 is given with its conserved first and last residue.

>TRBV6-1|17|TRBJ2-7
CASSGYLVAGGSYEQYF
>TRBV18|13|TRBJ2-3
CASSSDITDTQYF
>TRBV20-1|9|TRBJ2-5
CSATGSQYF
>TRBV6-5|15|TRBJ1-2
CASSYAGGQNYGYTF
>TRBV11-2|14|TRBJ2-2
CASTGQGGTGELFF
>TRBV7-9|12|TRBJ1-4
CSSSSRNEKLFF
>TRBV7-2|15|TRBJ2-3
CASRNLAGGPDTQYF
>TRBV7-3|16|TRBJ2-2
CASSLAGQGNTGELFF
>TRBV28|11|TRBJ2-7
CASTTTYEQYF
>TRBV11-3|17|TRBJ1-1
CASSLEVWGTGVTEAFF
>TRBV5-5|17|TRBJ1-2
CASSPSTGAGENYGYTF
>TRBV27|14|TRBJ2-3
CASSPGTSTDTQYF
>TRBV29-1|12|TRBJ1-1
CSASTGNTEAFF
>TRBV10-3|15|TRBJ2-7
CATRIAAGDTYEQYF
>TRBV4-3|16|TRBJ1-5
CASSQDRDRGWQPQHF
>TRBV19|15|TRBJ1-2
CASSPGQGPAYGYTF
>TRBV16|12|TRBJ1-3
CASSQSEGLWAF
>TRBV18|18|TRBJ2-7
CASSPLLDFGQGDYEQYF
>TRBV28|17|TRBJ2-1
CASSLPQGTSSYNEQFF
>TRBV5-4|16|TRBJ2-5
CASSLTDRGNGETQYF
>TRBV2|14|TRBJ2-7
CASSRDTSSYEQYF
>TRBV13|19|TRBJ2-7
CASSGDWDGLAGEAYEQYF
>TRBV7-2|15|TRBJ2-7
CASSFAGTAGYEQYF
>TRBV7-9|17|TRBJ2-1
CASSPFLTGGAENEQFF
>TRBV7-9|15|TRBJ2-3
CSSSPNGGKRDTQYF
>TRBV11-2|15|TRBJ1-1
CASSLAVNLNTEAFF
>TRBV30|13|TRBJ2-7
CAWRAPSSAEQYF
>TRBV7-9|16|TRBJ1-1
CASNPLTGSSNTEAFF
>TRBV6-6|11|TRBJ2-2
CASRYPGELFF
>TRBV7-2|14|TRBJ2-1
CASSQREGGNEQFF
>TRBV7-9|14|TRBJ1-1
CASSLVTGTGEAFF
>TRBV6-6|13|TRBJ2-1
CASSRDSYNEQFF
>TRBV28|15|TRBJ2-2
CASIGGGRAVGELFF
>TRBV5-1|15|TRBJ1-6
CASSTSGTGHSPLHF
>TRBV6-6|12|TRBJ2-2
CASRLSPGELFF
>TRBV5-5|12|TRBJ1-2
CASSSRGNGYTF
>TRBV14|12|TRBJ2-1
CASSQAYNEQFF
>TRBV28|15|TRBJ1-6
CASSSADRKGGPLHF
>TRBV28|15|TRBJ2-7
CASSSRQGRPYEQYF
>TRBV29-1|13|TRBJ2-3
CSVVQGGADTQYF
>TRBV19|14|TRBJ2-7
CASSIGGKTYEQYF
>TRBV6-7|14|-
CASLSHGTNYEQYF
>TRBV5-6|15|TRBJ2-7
CASSTWTGVSYEQYF
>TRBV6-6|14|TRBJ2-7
CASSQSGSSYEQYF
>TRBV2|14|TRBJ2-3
CASSEGLAGDTQYF
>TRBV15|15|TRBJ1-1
CATSSFKTGRTEAFF
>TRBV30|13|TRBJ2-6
CASGTSGANVLTF
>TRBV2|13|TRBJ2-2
CASWTARTGELFF
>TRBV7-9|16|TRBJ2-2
CASSFLSGGNTGELFF
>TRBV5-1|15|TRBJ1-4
CASSSNTGHNEKLFF
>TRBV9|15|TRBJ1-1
CASSPTGQGITEAFF
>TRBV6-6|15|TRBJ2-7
CASSYSADHTYEQYF